A single sample is the source of the 29 T cell receptor beta chains below, sequenced in a study of cytomegalovirus exposure and HLA in healthy donors. Libraries were prepared by immunoSEQ multiplex PCR; TCRdb keeps only in-frame clonotypes and omits some of them. The repertoire has tens of thousands of clones, about 90% of them found once; the top ten carry less than 7%. The sequencing input was PBMCs. Source of these receptors: a woman in her 30s in good health and CMV-seronegative.

The chain employs TRBV6-5 and TRBJ1-3, with no clear D. The CDR3 consists of 16 residues. Germline V CDR1 and CDR2: MNHEY, SVGAGI. With 3 bases removed from V and 4 bases from J, the gap between germline ends came to 16 bases. In nucleotides, the CDR3 is TGTGCCAGCAGTTATTCGGGGTGGGAGTCAGGAAACACCATATATTTT. This encodes CASSYSGWESGNTIYF.

This chain links TRBV5-5 with TRBJ1-1; the match to TRBD1 covers 7 bases. The germline V gene encodes CDR1 SGHKS and CDR2 YYEKEE (reference sequence). CDR3 size: 13 residues. Germline trimming cut 4 bases from V and 5 bases from J; bases unmatched to any gene: 5. The CDR3 here is CASSVYRGTEAFF. CDR3 DNA sequence: TGTGCCAGCAGCGTATACAGGGGTACTGAAGCTTTCTTT.

DNA for the CDR3: TGTGCCAGCAGTGAAGGATACAGGGCTACCTCTGGAAACACCATATATTTT. Its translation: CASSEGYRATSGNTIYF. The rearrangement links TRBV6-1 to TRBJ1-3; tentatively, D is TRBD1 (6 bases). The CDR3 length is 17 residues. The germline V gene encodes CDR1 MNHNS and CDR2 SASEGT. The V end lost 1 base, the J end lost 0 bases, and 13 bases lay between the germline ends.

The chain is built from TRBV9 and TRBJ2-3; tentatively, D is TRBD2 (6 bases). Per germline, CDR1 SGDLS and CDR2 YYNGEE. Between the trimmed V and J ends, which lost 3 bases and 11 bases, there was a span of 25 bases. The CDR3 sequence is 16 residues long. Here the CDR3 DNA reads TGTGCCAGCAGCGGACACAAGACACGACCGGGACTCGGGCAGTATTTT. Protein: CASSGHKTRPGLGQYF. Complete variable domain (other parts from reference TRBV9 and TRBJ2-3): DSGVTQTPKHLITATGQRVTLRCSPRSGDLSVYWYQQSLDQGLQFLIQYYNGEERAKGNILERFSAQQFPDLHSELNLSSLELGDSALYFCASSGHKTRPGLGQYFGPGTRLTVL.

The chain couples TRBV27 to TRBJ1-2, with TRBD1 identical over 12 bases. CDR3 length: 17 amino acids. Germline V gene data show CDR1 as MNHEY and CDR2 as SMNVEV (reference sequence). V shed 4 bases and J 4 bases; nucleotides not matched to a gene: 10. This CDR3 reads CASSSAGTGGFGYGYTF. The CDR3 DNA is TGTGCCAGCAGTTCAGCCGGGACAGGGGGCTTCGGCTATGGCTACACCTTC.

This clone was detected once. The chain has TRBV5-1 and TRBJ2-1; the match to TRBD2 covers 8 bases. Germline V gene data show CDR1 as SGHRS and CDR2 as YFSETQ. The CDR3 contains 14 residues. V lost 7 bases, J lost 5 bases, and 8 bases stayed unmatched. CDR3: CASGAGTSDNEQFF. CDR3 in DNA: TGCGCCAGCGGGGCCGGGACTAGTGACAATGAGCAGTTCTTC.

This clone has just one count. This chain links TRBV29-1 with TRBJ1-4; TRBD1 is a possible D gene (5 bases). V gave up 3 bases and J gave up 6 bases, with 11 bases separating them. Germline CDR1 and CDR2: SQVTM and ANQGSEA. This CDR3 is 13 amino acids long. CDR3 DNA: TGCAGCGTTGATCGGGGGGGAGATGAAAAACTGTTTTTT. Its protein product is CSVDRGGDEKLFF.

The rearrangement joins TRBV20-1 to TRBJ2-4, with unresolved D. V was pared by 5 bases and J by 8 bases, with 10 bases between. Germline V lookup: CDR1 DFQATT, CDR2 SNEGSKA (reference sequence). There are 11 residues in the CDR3. The CDR3 DNA sequence: TGCAGTGCTGGTCCTCGCGACATTCAGTACTTC. The encoded protein is CSAGPRDIQYF.

The CDR3 DNA sequence: TGTGCCAGCAGTTTGGTTGGCCTAGCGGGACCCGGGCAGTACTTC. Encoded protein: CASSLVGLAGPGQYF. The V and J genes are TRBV28 and TRBJ2-7; TRBD2 aligns across 9 bases. Germline CDR1 and CDR2: MDHEN and SYDVKM. The CDR3 is made up of 15 amino acids. Trimming removed 3 bases from V and 9 bases from J; junction bases left unmatched: 12.

The gene calls are TRBV9 and TRBJ2-7, with a tentative D call TRBD1 (6 bases). Trimming stripped 3 bases from V and 2 bases from J, with 12 bases between. The CDR3 spans 14 residues. The germline V gene has CDR1 SGDLS and CDR2 YYNGEE. This CDR3 reads CASSDTGLAYEQYF. The CDR3 DNA follows: TGTGCCAGCAGCGATACAGGGTTGGCCTACGAGCAGTACTTC.

This clone was observed once. The chain joins TRBV4-3 to TRBJ2-7; no reliable D call. The germline CDR1 and CDR2 sequences are LGHNA and YSLEER. The CDR3 consists of 16 residues. The V gene lost 0 bases and the J gene lost 1 base, with 13 bases spanning the gap. This CDR3 reads CASSQEWLSGSYEQYF. CDR3 coding DNA: TGCGCCAGCAGCCAAGAGTGGCTCTCGGGTTCCTACGAGCAGTACTTC.

The V and J genes are TRBV5-4 and TRBJ2-5, with D possibly TRBD2 on 7 matching bases. Germline-derived CDR1 and CDR2 are SGHNT and YYREEE (reference sequence). The CDR3 runs to 15 residues. Trimming took off 2 bases at V and 3 bases at J, with 14 bases between the two ends. For the CDR3, the DNA is TGTGCCAGCAGCTTTGGCGGGGGCTATAAAGAGACCCAGTACTTC. It translates to CASSFGGGYKETQYF.

V and J are TRBV10-2 and TRBJ2-5; D may be TRBD1 (6 bases). The germline V gene encodes CDR1 WSHSY and CDR2 SAAADI. V shed 4 bases and J shed 5 bases, with 14 bases lying between them. The CDR3 totals 14 residues. CDR3 coding DNA: TGCGCCAGCAGTGGGTTGGGGGCCCGGGAGACCCAGTACTTC. Residues: CASSGLGARETQYF.

The CDR3 bases are TGTGCCAGTAGTATGAGGCACTCCTACAATGAGCAGTTCTTC. The encoded protein is CASSMRHSYNEQFF. The chain joins TRBV19 to TRBJ2-1; no firm D call. The ends were cut back, 3 bases at V and 0 bases at J, with 6 bases in the middle. The CDR3 sequence is 14 residues long. The V gene's germline CDR1 is LNHDA and CDR2 SQIVND (reference sequence).

This sequence joins TRBV28 and TRBJ2-7; a possible D gene is TRBD1 (6 bases). The germline CDR1 and CDR2 sequences are MDHEN and SYDVKM. V was cut by 5 bases and J by 3 bases, with 11 bases left in between. CDR3 size: 13 residues. Here the CDR3 reads CASSPDRFYEQYF. For the CDR3, the DNA is TGTGCCAGCAGTCCGGACAGATTCTACGAGCAGTACTTC.

The chain has TRBV10-1 and TRBJ2-6; D remains unclear. This CDR3 is 14 amino acids long. The germline CDR1 and CDR2 sequences are WNHNN and SYGVQD (reference sequence). Trimming pared 3 bases from V and 1 base from J, leaving 4 bases between. CDR3 nucleotides: TGCGCCAGCAGTGACAGTTCTGGGGCCAACGTCCTGACTTTC. Translating gives CASSDSSGANVLTF.

A few counts support this clone. The V gene is TRBV18, the J gene TRBJ2-4; a weak D match, TRBD1 (6 bases). V lost 3 bases to trimming and J lost 1 base, with 7 bases between them. Germline V gives CDR1 KGHSH, CDR2 LQKENI. CDR3 length: 14 residues. The CDR3 sequence: CASSPDSAKNIQYF. The CDR3 nucleotides read TGTGCCAGCTCACCGGACAGCGCCAAAAACATTCAGTACTTC.

The V and J genes are TRBV7-9 and TRBJ1-2; weak D call: TRBD1 (6 bases). This CDR3 is built from 15 residues. Germline V CDR1 and CDR2: SEHNR, FQNEAQ (reference sequence). Between the trimmed V and J ends, which lost 3 bases and 9 bases, there was a span of 20 bases. In DNA, the CDR3 is TGTGCCAGCAGCTTGCCGGGAACAGGGCCGGGAAGCTACACCTTC. This gives the protein CASSLPGTGPGSYTF.

This chain joins TRBV7-6 and TRBJ2-7; D not certain. The CDR3 is 17 residues long. Per the germline V gene, CDR1 is SGHVS and CDR2 is FNYEAQ. Trimming removed 1 base from V and 0 bases from J, with 16 bases in between. CDR3 DNA: TGTGCCAGCAGCTTAGGAAGTAGTCTCCTAAGCTCCTACGAGCAGTACTTC. The encoded protein is CASSLGSSLLSSYEQYF.

The table lists this clone with a count of one. The CDR3 here is CASSPHAGGSEQYF. For the CDR3, the DNA is TGTGCCAGCAGCCCCCATGCGGGGGGCAGCGAGCAGTACTTC. The V and J genes are TRBV9 and TRBJ2-7, with TRBD2 matching 8 bases. Germline values: CDR1 SGDLS, CDR2 YYNGEE. After removal of 4 bases from V and 6 bases from J, the junction contained 9 bases not matched to a gene. CDR3 length: 14 residues.

J is TRBJ2-3 and V is TRBV30; the D is unclear. This CDR3 contains 11 residues. Germline loops: CDR1 GTSNPN, CDR2 SVGIG (reference sequence). Trimming removed 2 bases at V and 5 bases at J, with 5 bases between. The CDR3 bases are TGTGCCTGGAGTCCCGGAGATACGCAGTATTTT. It specifies CAWSPGDTQYF.

This chain uses TRBV5-4 with TRBJ2-1; D might be TRBD2 (6 bases). Looked up from germline, CDR1 is SGHNT and CDR2 is YYREEE (reference sequence). V was pared by 3 bases and J by 6 bases, with 16 bases between. The CDR3 loop spans 15 amino acids. The CDR3 coding sequence is TGTGCCAGCAGCTCGACTAGATCGGGGACCAATGAGCAGTTCTTC. Encoded protein: CASSSTRSGTNEQFF. Full variable domain (rest looked up from reference TRBV5-4 and TRBJ2-1): ETGVTQSPTHLIKTRGQQVTLRCSSQSGHNTVSWYQQALGQGPQFIFQYYREEENGRGNFPPRFSGLQFPNYSSELNVNALELDDSALYLCASSSTRSGTNEQFFGPGTRLTVL.

The chain is built from TRBV27 and TRBJ1-1, with TRBD1 as a possible D gene (6 bases). V gave up 3 bases and J gave up 1 base, with 15 bases separating them. Germline-derived CDR1 and CDR2 are MNHEY and SMNVEV (reference sequence). CDR3 size: 16 residues. CDR3 bases: TGTGCCAGCAGTTTCGGGGACAACCGGAAGAACACTGAAGCTTTCTTT. Protein sequence: CASSFGDNRKNTEAFF.

J is TRBJ2-3 and V is TRBV4-3, with D possibly matching TRBD2 (7 bases). The ends were cut back, 0 bases at V and 6 bases at J, with 19 bases in the middle. This CDR3 contains 17 residues. Germline-derived CDR1 and CDR2 are LGHNA and YSLEER. The CDR3 sequence is CASSQEGGLRLHDTQYF. The CDR3 nucleotides are TGCGCCAGCAGCCAAGAAGGGGGACTACGCCTACACGATACGCAGTATTTT.

This chain connects TRBV9 to TRBJ1-5; possibly TRBD1 for D (5 bases). The CDR3 contains 13 residues. V lost 4 bases, J lost 7 bases, and 12 bases lay in between. Germline CDR1 reads SGDLS; CDR2 reads YYNGEE. CDR3 bases: TGTGCCAGCAGCCCTATACCAGGGCAGCCCCAGCATTTT. It codes for CASSPIPGQPQHF.

This clone was seen a handful of times. The chain employs TRBV23-1 and TRBJ2-7; perhaps TRBD1 as D (5 bases). TRBV23-1 counts as an open reading frame of uncertain function. Trimming took off 0 bases at V and 9 bases at J, with 24 bases between the two ends. The CDR3 runs to 17 residues. The CDR3, as DNA: TGCGCCAGCAGTCAATCGGGGCCAGTGGCCACCGTGAGAGTGCAGTACTTC. Translating gives CASSQSGPVATVRVQYF.

J is TRBJ2-6 and V is TRBV28, with 10 bases that match TRBD2. Trimming took 7 bases from V and 0 from J; bases not matched to a gene: 9. The germline gives CDR1 MDHEN, CDR2 SYDVKM. The CDR3 contains 18 residues. The CDR3 nucleotides read TGTGCCAGCACTATAGCGGGGGGTAACAGCTCTGGGGCCAACGTCCTGACTTTC. Protein: CASTIAGGNSSGANVLTF.

The gene calls are TRBV5-8 and TRBJ2-7; TRBD2 aligns across 8 bases. With 5 bases clipped from V and 4 bases from J, the junction kept 8 bases outside the gene matches. This CDR3 has 14 residues. Germline V gene lookup returns CDR1 SGHTS and CDR2 YDEGEE. The CDR3 here is CASSLGRGLYEQYF. The CDR3 bases are TGTGCCAGCAGTCTCGGGAGGGGGTTATACGAGCAGTACTTC. The variable domain in full, completed from reference TRBV5-8 and TRBJ2-7, reads EAGVTQSPTHLIKTRGQQATLRCSPISGHTSVYWYQQALGLGLQFLLWYDEGEERNRGNFPPRFSGRQFPNYSSELNVNALELEDSALYLCASSLGRGLYEQYFGPGTRLTVT.

The rearrangement joins TRBV4-1 to TRBJ2-1, with 7 bases aligning to TRBD2. Germline CDR1 is MGHRA and CDR2 is YSYEKL. The V and J ends lost 0 bases and 3 bases, in that order; junction bases with no gene match: 2. This CDR3 spans 15 amino acids. The CDR3 DNA follows: TGCGCCAGCAGCCAAGATCCTAGCGGCTACAATGAGCAGTTCTTC. It is translated as CASSQDPSGYNEQFF.